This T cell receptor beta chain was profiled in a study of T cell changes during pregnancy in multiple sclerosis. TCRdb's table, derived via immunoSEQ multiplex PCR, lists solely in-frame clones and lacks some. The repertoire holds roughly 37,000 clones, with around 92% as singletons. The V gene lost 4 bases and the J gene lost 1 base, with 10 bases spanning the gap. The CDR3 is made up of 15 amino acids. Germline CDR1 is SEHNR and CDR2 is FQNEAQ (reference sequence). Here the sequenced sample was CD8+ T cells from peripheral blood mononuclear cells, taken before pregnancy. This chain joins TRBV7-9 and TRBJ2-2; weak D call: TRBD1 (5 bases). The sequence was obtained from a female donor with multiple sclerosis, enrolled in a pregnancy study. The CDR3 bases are TGTGCCAGCAGCTCCTCAGGGAAGAACACCGGGGAGCTGTTTTTT. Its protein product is CASSSSGKNTGELFF.